This TCR beta chain derives from a study of cytomegalovirus exposure and HLA in healthy donors. The CDR3 spans 15 residues. Germline assignment: CDR1 SGHAT and CDR2 FQNNGV. V gave up 2 bases and J gave up 4 bases; unmatched junction bases: 6. This clone was detected once. PCR amplification relied on 60 Vbeta primers (plus 13 Jbeta primers). This table comes from immunoSEQ multiplex PCR, and its TCRdb copy is limited to in-frame clones, with some not included. The sample includes more than 110,000 clones, around 72% of them seen just once. This chain joins TRBV11-2 and TRBJ2-3, with 7 nucleotides matching TRBD2. Sequencing was performed on PBMCs. This receptor was taken from a woman aged 40-49 years in good health and CMV-seronegative. CDR3 DNA: TGTGCCAGCAGCTTAACGGCGGGGGTTCCAGATACGCAGTATTTT. Protein product: CASSLTAGVPDTQYF.